The present T cell receptor (beta chain) was sequenced within a study of blood T cell repertoires in COVID-19. In the study overall: COVID-19 samples collected from the United States, Italy and Spain covered acute and convalescent phases.

In the original analysis: Estimation of nucleated cell counts was performed using reference gene primer amplification. Assay: immunoSEQ multiplex PCR; the TCRdb copy retains only in-frame clones and omits some. That table supplies the V and J calls and clone size; D and trimming were determined from the DNA. The data show about 120,000 clones, 80% to 85% seen once. Ages ranged from roughly 18 to 100 years, with residence in approximately 25 US areas. The sample taken for sequencing was PBMCs or T cells enriched from blood (not recorded which). The receptor was derived from a woman in her thirties who had recovered from COVID-19.

The CDR3 here is CASSFGQGDGYTF. The CDR3 nucleotides read TGTGCCAGCAGTTTTGGACAGGGGGATGGCTACACCTTC. V gene TRBV6-6 combines with J gene TRBJ1-2; 10 nucleotides agree with TRBD1. The CDR3 contains 13 residues. V lost 4 bases to trimming and J lost 6 bases; unmatched junction nucleotides: 2. Germline V gives CDR1 MNHNY, CDR2 SVGAGI (reference sequence).